Each of the 5 T cell receptor beta chains below was sequenced from the same sample in a study of monozygotic twins with inflammatory bowel disease. TCRdb re-called the 5' RACE reads and catalogs CDR3 proteins one per entry, DNA excluded. Found here are some 200,000 distinct CDR3 sequences; the top ten clones hold less than 2%. The sample consisted of blood. These receptors originate from a human donor with ulcerative colitis or Crohn's disease, or a healthy co-twin of an affected twin (not recorded which).

This chain connects TRBV6-5 to TRBJ1-1. The germline V gene encodes CDR1 MNHEY and CDR2 SVGAGI. The CDR3 contains 14 residues. The CDR3 protein is CASSLVGRWTEAFF.

The chain links TRBV3-1 to TRBJ2-5. The CDR3 is 13 residues long. Germline V CDR1 and CDR2: LGHDT, YNNKEL (reference sequence). CDR3 protein: CASSRLGLGTQYF.

The CDR3 loop reads CASSEKRDSLFVPYGYTF. The chain uses TRBV6-1 and TRBJ1-2. The CDR3 length is 18 residues. Germline CDR1 MNHNS, CDR2 SASEGT.

The chain uses TRBV5-6 and TRBJ1-2; TCRdb indicates TRBD1, and absent DNA this call remains unverified. CDR3 length equals 11 residues. CDR1 is SGHDT, CDR2 YYEEEE, per germline. The CDR3 loop reads CASSFNRGYTF.

This chain links TRBV25-1 with TRBJ1-6; the D call of TRBD1 rests on TCRdb alone, since no DNA is present to check it. The CDR3 extends over 13 amino acids. Germline values: CDR1 MGHDK, CDR2 SYGVNS. This CDR3 reads CASSKTGLGTLHF.